The clone carrying this T cell receptor (beta chain) was seen only a few times. Its antigen is unknown. This sample was taken from a study of identical twins. Study conclusions and caveats: With monozygotic twins, out-of-frame TCR alpha sharing exceeded what models estimated.

Using its own MiXCR run on the 5' RACE reads, TCRdb lists one record per CDR3 protein. Among 700,000 or so distinct CDR3 sequences listed, 8.6% were seen once. Looked up from germline, CDR1 is SGHDN and CDR2 is FVKESK. There are 11 residues in the CDR3. The V end was cut by 2 bases, the J end by 6 bases, with 4 bases between. Separately, the same data were catalogued under a study of yellow fever vaccine responses in identical twins.

This clonotype was sampled from a woman in her late teens or twenties in good health. The chain carries TRBV14 and TRBJ1-1; D is unresolved. What was sequenced was PBMCs. CDR3: CASSQSPEAFF. The CDR3 DNA reads TGTGCCAGCAGCCAAAGCCCTGAAGCTTTCTTT.